The 8 T cell receptor beta chains presented below share a single source sample, sequenced in a study of blood T cell repertoires in COVID-19. Here immunoSEQ multiplex PCR was the method, and the copy in TCRdb shows in-frame clones only, minus some. The repertoire holds 120,000 to 150,000 clones, with 82% as singletons. The sequenced material came from peripheral blood. These receptors were collected from a woman aged 80 or older with acute or convalescent COVID-19.

The chain is built from TRBV5-1 and TRBJ1-1, with TRBD1 matching 9 bases. Germline values: CDR1 SGHRS, CDR2 YFSETQ. Losses at the gene ends were 4 bases for V and 1 base for J; bases not matched to a gene: 8. This CDR3 region has 16 residues. CDR3 loop: CASSPSRTGANTEAFF. DNA for the CDR3: TGCGCCAGCAGCCCCTCCCGGACAGGGGCGAACACTGAAGCTTTCTTT.

The rearrangement joins TRBV9 to TRBJ2-1; 12 bases are a match to TRBD2. Germline trimming cut 4 bases from V and 1 base from J; bases unmatched to any gene: 3. The CDR3 length is 16 residues. Germline CDR1 reads SGDLS; CDR2 reads YYNGEE. CDR3 coding DNA: TGTGCCAGCAGCACCGGACTAGCGGGGTCCTACAATGAGCAGTTCTTC. Translated: CASSTGLAGSYNEQFF.

The chain recombines TRBV5-4 with TRBJ2-7; TRBD2 aligns across 7 bases. The germline gives CDR1 SGHNT, CDR2 YYREEE (reference sequence). This CDR3 is 14 amino acids long. The V gene end was trimmed by 2 bases and the J gene end by 4 bases; junction bases not matched to a gene: 6. CDR3 in amino acids: CASSFGLAEYEQYF. The CDR3 region has the DNA TGTGCCAGCAGCTTTGGGCTAGCGGAATACGAGCAGTACTTC.

The chain joins TRBV15 to TRBJ2-1; possibly TRBD1 for D (5 bases). The CDR3 runs to 16 residues. Germline V gene sequence: CDR1 LNHNV, CDR2 YYDKDF (reference sequence). The V gene lost 4 bases and the J gene lost 9 bases, with 22 bases spanning the gap. The CDR3 DNA is TGTGCCACCAGCACCCCCTGGGGCTTTGGTTGGAGTGAGCAGTTCTTC. Its protein product is CATSTPWGFGWSEQFF.

V gene TRBV4-1 combines with J gene TRBJ1-5; 7 positions agree with TRBD1. The CDR3 has 20 residues. V lost 0 bases to trimming and J lost 6 bases; unmatched junction nucleotides: 20. CDR1 is MGHRA and CDR2 is YSYEKL in the germline V gene. The CDR3 nucleotides read TGCGCCAGCAGCCAAGAAATTGCCGGGACAGCAAACGCCCTATTTCAGCCCCAGCATTTT. Translation: CASSQEIAGTANALFQPQHF.

This chain joins TRBV2 and TRBJ1-5, with 8 nucleotides matching TRBD1. The CDR3 length is 15 residues. V gave up 1 base and J gave up 5 bases; unmatched junction bases: 4. In germline, CDR1 is SNHLY, CDR2 FYNNEI. Written as DNA, the CDR3 is TGTGCCAGCAGTGAAGGACAGGGGAGTCATCAGCCCCAGCATTTT. Amino acids: CASSEGQGSHQPQHF.

The chain employs TRBV4-2 and TRBJ2-7, with 7 nucleotides matching TRBD2. The CDR3 spans 17 residues. From germline, CDR1 is LGHNA and CDR2 YNFKEQ. V lost 1 base to trimming and J lost 5 bases; unmatched junction nucleotides: 14. The CDR3 loop reads CASSQGGGLAFSHEQYF. The CDR3 DNA follows: TGTGCCAGCAGCCAAGGGGGGGGTCTAGCGTTTTCCCACGAGCAGTACTTC.

V and J are TRBV6-5 and TRBJ1-5; weak D call: TRBD1 (5 bases). CDR1 MNHEY and CDR2 SVGAGI come from the germline V gene. This CDR3 is 13 amino acids long. V was clipped by 1 base and J by 9 bases, with 10 bases between them. CDR3 nucleotides: TGTGCCAGCAGTTACTGGGACTTGGGGCCCCAGCATTTT. This translates into CASSYWDLGPQHF.